This T cell receptor beta chain was sequenced in a study of blood T cells in healthy people across ages (dated by TCRdb to between 2015 and 2016). With regard to the full study: In model experiments, template switching captured about one uniquely barcoded TCR beta cDNA molecule for every two T cells. Using deep sequencing normalized with unique cDNA molecular identifiers, the study measured how TCR beta repertoire diversity changes with age. The donors were divided into four age groups: young (average 16 years), middle-aged (about 40), aged (roughly 60) and long-lived (around 80). To avoid experimental bias, donors of different ages were spread randomly across the sequencing lanes. The study analyzed two additional independent replicas of 1 million unique cDNA reads from the same blood draw for two donors, one aged 18 to 30 and one aged 80 or older. The full study reports these points: As age increased, observed TCR beta diversity per million T cells dropped in a roughly linear way, and a significant reduction was already evident by age roughly 36. Estimates of total diversity based on one million sequenced T cells were considered lower bounds and underestimates. The percentage of naive T cells measured by flow cytometry correlated strongly with observed TCR beta diversity. Since profiling was done on bulk unsorted PBMCs, naive and antigen-experienced compartments could not be conclusively compared. Compared with the aged group, the long-lived group had more naive CD4+ T cells, fewer expanded clones and increased TCR diversity, a pattern suggesting age selection. Because donor CMV infection status was unknown, age-related changes in expanded clonotypes were potentially confounded.

This clonotype came up a few times. Its antigen is still unknown. The sample holds no much larger clone one base away, and base qualities are not on file. The germline V gene specifies MGHDK as CDR1 and SYGVNS as CDR2. The CDR3, cysteine through phenylalanine, is 15 amino acids long. Solely the CDR3 DNA is kept, with 45 bases framed from the first base. Trimming removed 3 bases from V and 2 bases from J, leaving 13 bases between the germline ends. The receptor library was made with 5' RACE. Sequencing was performed on an Illumina HiSeq 2500. A second PCR of roughly 7 to 11 cycles was performed with a sample-barcoded 5' primer and a J-beta primer mix. A template-switch 5' adaptor carrying 12 random nucleotides introduced a unique molecular identifier onto each TCR beta cDNA molecule. At least 2.5 million CDR3-containing paired-end reads were obtained from each sample. First-strand cDNA synthesis was performed from all RNA using the Mint cDNA synthesis kit, with priming by a TRBC-specific oligonucleotide. Following uracil-DNA glycosylase treatment, a first 18-cycle PCR with universal primers M1SS and BC2_uni_R was performed on all cDNA. Regarding the original processing steps: For normalization, 1 million high-quality reads, each with a distinct molecular identifier, were randomly selected from each sample. Reads sharing molecular identifiers were discarded rather than binned into consensus sequences. MiTCR, set to a Q25 quality threshold and the strictest error-elimination algorithm, was used for CDR3 identification, clonotype clustering and error correction. A nonparametric unseen species model using Euler transformation provided a lower-bound estimate of total TCR beta diversity. TCRdb reworked the public reads: Q25 trimming with fastp, MiXCR clone assembly, productive beta chains retained. Each CDR3 protein gets just one entry, which takes the most common genes and DNA from the rows behind it. TCRdb, not the original authors, processed these V and J calls. The sample records about 670,000 distinct CDR3 sequences, 40% to 50% of which are singletons. The ten most abundant clones make up about 30% of the sample.

The donors were a few dozen Caucasian individuals from Russia, aged 6 to 90 years, who were systemically healthy. Each donor gave 9 to 10 milliliters of peripheral blood, collected into EDTA-treated Vacutainer tubes. Ficoll-Paque density-gradient centrifugation was used to isolate PBMCs, with at least 6 million obtained per sample. Trizol reagent was used to extract total RNA from PBMCs, with at least 5 micrograms per sample. For every donor, flow cytometry on a PBMC aliquot measured the percentage of naive CD45RAhigh/CD27high T cells. Here the chain combines TRBV25-1 and TRBJ2-5; a weak D assignment points to TRBD2 (5 bases agree). Input material: blood. The receptor was isolated from an elderly man in good health. The CDR3 region reads CASSEPGNLQETQYF. The sequenced DNA: TGTGCCAGCAGTGAGCCCGGGAACCTTCAAGAGACCCAGTACTTC.